Listed below are T cell receptor beta chains from one sample, sequenced in a study of T-cell reconstitution after alpha-beta-depleted transplantation in children. TCRdb processed the PCR reads anew with MiXCR; each CDR3 protein has one entry. This sample has about 4,300 distinct CDR3 sequences, with around 12% found just once. Sequenced material: PBMCs, mostly from graft donor cells, taken 60 days after TCRalphabeta/CD19-depleted stem cell transplant. These receptors all come from a male patient between 2 and 15 years old who had a stem cell transplant for acute lymphoblastic leukemia, so the T cells may come from the graft donor. The CDR3 runs from the conserved cysteine through the conserved F or W. The D gene is left open where the match is weak. The size entry is marked missing in some rows and otherwise reads once, few, many or a size class.

v_call: TRBV12-3/TRBV12-4; clone_size: many; j_call: TRBJ2-4; d_call: TRBD2; cdr3_aa: CASSLFGTSGGSAKNIQYF; cdr3_nt: TGTGCCAGCAGTTTATTCGGGACTAGCGGGGGGTCCGCCAAAAACATTCAGTACTTC
v_call: TRBV5-1; clone_size: medium-sized; j_call: TRBJ1-1; d_call: NA; cdr3_aa: CASSSRQENTEAFF; cdr3_nt: TGCGCCAGCAGCTCCAGACAGGAGAACACTGAAGCTTTCTTT
v_call: TRBV10-3; clone_size: many; j_call: TRBJ2-5; d_call: NA; cdr3_aa: CAISEGDGETQYF; cdr3_nt: TGTGCCATCAGTGAGGGGGACGGCGAGACCCAGTACTTC
v_call: TRBV10-3; clone_size: NA; j_call: TRBJ2-6; d_call: NA; cdr3_aa: CAISSRPPGQGPTSGASGANVLTF; cdr3_nt: TGTGCCATCAGCTCCAGGCCACCGGGACAGGGGCCGACTAGCGGGGCCTCTGGGGCCAACGTCCTGACTTTC
v_call: TRBV3-1; clone_size: many; j_call: TRBJ2-3; d_call: TRBD2; cdr3_aa: CASSQDIRTSGGLSTDTQYF; cdr3_nt: TGTGCCAGCAGCCAAGATATCAGGACTAGCGGGGGGCTAAGCACAGATACGCAGTATTTT
v_call: TRBV9; clone_size: NA; j_call: TRBJ2-1; d_call: TRBD2; cdr3_aa: CASSGTSLHEQFF; cdr3_nt: TGTGCCAGCAGCGGGACTAGCCTCCATGAGCAGTTCTTC
v_call: TRBV7-9; clone_size: medium-sized; j_call: TRBJ1-5; d_call: NA; cdr3_aa: CASSFGGNQPQHF; cdr3_nt: TGTGCCAGCAGCTTTGGGGGAAATCAGCCCCAGCATTTT
v_call: TRBV27; clone_size: many; j_call: TRBJ2-5; d_call: TRBD2; cdr3_aa: CASSFNTGGETQYF; cdr3_nt: TGTGCCAGCAGTTTCAATACGGGAGGAGAGACCCAGTACTTC
v_call: TRBV29-1; clone_size: many; j_call: TRBJ2-2; d_call: TRBD1; cdr3_aa: CSVGGAGGNTGELFF; cdr3_nt: TGCAGCGTTGGAGGGGCAGGGGGGAACACCGGGGAGCTGTTTTTT
v_call: TRBV5-1; clone_size: many; j_call: TRBJ1-3; d_call: NA; cdr3_aa: CALLDGRPLPSSGNTIYF; cdr3_nt: TGCGCCTTACTCGACGGCCGGCCTCTCCCTAGCTCTGGAAACACCATATATTTT
v_call: TRBV5-1; clone_size: large; j_call: TRBJ2-5; d_call: NA; cdr3_aa: CASSGGETQYF; cdr3_nt: TGCGCCAGCAGTGGCGGCGAGACCCAGTACTTC
v_call: TRBV27; clone_size: large; j_call: TRBJ1-1; d_call: NA; cdr3_aa: CASSYRQNTEAFF; cdr3_nt: TGTGCCAGCAGTTACCGACAGAACACTGAAGCTTTCTTT
v_call: TRBV20-1; clone_size: many; j_call: TRBJ1-2; d_call: NA; cdr3_aa: CSARDALGLRGFDYGYTF; cdr3_nt: TGCAGTGCTAGAGATGCTCTCGGCCTCAGGGGTTTTGACTATGGCTACACCTTC
v_call: TRBV2; clone_size: many; j_call: TRBJ2-2; d_call: NA; cdr3_aa: CASSEQALTGELFF; cdr3_nt: TGTGCCAGCAGTGAACAAGCCCTCACCGGGGAGCTGTTTTTT
v_call: TRBV18; clone_size: large; j_call: TRBJ2-7; d_call: TRBD1; cdr3_aa: CASSLGQGPSYEQYF; cdr3_nt: TGTGCCAGCTCCCTAGGACAGGGACCGTCCTACGAGCAGTACTTC
v_call: TRBV4-2; clone_size: NA; j_call: TRBJ1-4; d_call: NA; cdr3_aa: CASSQDLQHATNEKLFF; cdr3_nt: TGTGCCAGCAGCCAAGATCTCCAGCATGCAACTAATGAAAAACTGTTTTTT
v_call: TRBV7-9; clone_size: medium-sized; j_call: TRBJ2-3; d_call: NA; cdr3_aa: CASSFRSGTDTQYF; cdr3_nt: TGTGCCAGCAGCTTCCGATCGGGCACAGATACGCAGTATTTT
v_call: TRBV7-9; clone_size: many; j_call: TRBJ1-1; d_call: TRBD1; cdr3_aa: CASSLAGGQRAFF; cdr3_nt: TGTGCCAGCAGCTTAGCGGGGGGACAGAGGGCTTTCTTT
v_call: TRBV7-9; clone_size: many; j_call: TRBJ2-3; d_call: NA; cdr3_aa: CASSTFRNSRLNSTDTQYF; cdr3_nt: TGTGCCAGCAGCACTTTCCGGAACTCGCGCCTAAACTCCACAGATACGCAGTATTTT
v_call: TRBV5-1; clone_size: medium-sized; j_call: TRBJ2-2; d_call: NA; cdr3_aa: CASSLGPGTGELFF; cdr3_nt: TGCGCCAGCAGCTTGGGCCCGGGAACCGGGGAGCTGTTTTTT
v_call: TRBV27; clone_size: NA; j_call: TRBJ1-1; d_call: TRBD1; cdr3_aa: CASKSTGAAFF; cdr3_nt: TGTGCCAGCAAATCAACAGGGGCGGCTTTCTTT
v_call: TRBV29-1; clone_size: large; j_call: TRBJ1-2; d_call: NA; cdr3_aa: CSVETGSGGYTF; cdr3_nt: TGCAGCGTGGAAACAGGGTCGGGGGGCTACACCTTC
v_call: TRBV5-1; clone_size: many; j_call: TRBJ2-1; d_call: NA; cdr3_aa: CASSLLGGRIYNEQFF; cdr3_nt: TGCGCCAGCAGCTTGCTGGGGGGCCGCATTTACAATGAGCAGTTCTTC
v_call: TRBV5-1; clone_size: medium-sized; j_call: TRBJ2-1; d_call: NA; cdr3_aa: CASSLGPKPGNEQFF; cdr3_nt: TGCGCCAGCAGCCTGGGGCCCAAGCCGGGGAATGAGCAGTTCTTC
v_call: TRBV20-1; clone_size: many; j_call: TRBJ2-1; d_call: TRBD2; cdr3_aa: CSESAGGPFEQFF; cdr3_nt: TGCAGTGAATCTGCGGGGGGGCCGTTTGAGCAGTTCTTC
v_call: TRBV18; clone_size: many; j_call: TRBJ2-2; d_call: TRBD2; cdr3_aa: CASSPVGGSGRNTGELFF; cdr3_nt: TGTGCCAGCTCACCAGTTGGAGGGAGCGGGAGGAACACCGGGGAGCTGTTTTTT
v_call: TRBV28; clone_size: many; j_call: TRBJ2-7; d_call: NA; cdr3_aa: CARKLAGTTYEQYF; cdr3_nt: TGTGCCAGGAAGTTGGCAGGGACAACCTACGAGCAGTACTTC
v_call: TRBV20-1; clone_size: NA; j_call: TRBJ2-2; d_call: NA; cdr3_aa: CSAKAPGSIGELFF; cdr3_nt: TGCAGTGCTAAGGCTCCGGGGTCGATCGGGGAGCTGTTTTTT
v_call: TRBV4-2; clone_size: NA; j_call: TRBJ2-3; d_call: NA; cdr3_aa: CASSPGPLCAGLITDTQYF; cdr3_nt: TGTGCCAGCAGCCCCGGGCCCCTCTGCGCAGGATTAATCACAGATACGCAGTATTTT
v_call: TRBV20-1; clone_size: many; j_call: TRBJ1-1; d_call: TRBD1; cdr3_aa: CSVPQGARAFF; cdr3_nt: TGCAGCGTACCCCAGGGGGCTCGAGCTTTCTTT
v_call: TRBV6-2/TRBV6-3; clone_size: NA; j_call: TRBJ2-7; d_call: TRBD2; cdr3_aa: CASSYPRAGEAEQYF; cdr3_nt: TGTGCCAGCAGTTACCCTAGAGCGGGAGAGGCCGAGCAGTACTTC
v_call: TRBV7-3; clone_size: many; j_call: TRBJ2-4; d_call: TRBD2; cdr3_aa: CASSSTSGATLAKNIQYF; cdr3_nt: TGTGCCAGCAGCTCAACTAGCGGGGCCACGCTAGCCAAAAACATTCAGTACTTC
v_call: TRBV4-2; clone_size: NA; j_call: TRBJ2-7; d_call: TRBD2; cdr3_aa: CASSPGRTSGPYEQYF; cdr3_nt: TGTGCCAGCAGCCCGGGGCGGACTAGCGGACCCTACGAGCAGTACTTC
v_call: TRBV7-9; clone_size: many; j_call: TRBJ1-2; d_call: NA; cdr3_aa: CASSFVYKGRTHYGYTF; cdr3_nt: TGTGCCAGCAGCTTCGTGTATAAGGGACGGACTCACTATGGCTACACCTTC
v_call: TRBV3-1; clone_size: many; j_call: TRBJ2-1; d_call: TRBD2; cdr3_aa: CASSHRAGVSNEQFF; cdr3_nt: TGTGCCAGCAGCCATCGAGCGGGAGTCTCCAATGAGCAGTTCTTC
v_call: TRBV3-1; clone_size: many; j_call: TRBJ1-2; d_call: TRBD1; cdr3_aa: CASSQRDRSVGTDGYTF; cdr3_nt: TGTGCCAGCAGCCAACGGGACAGAAGCGTGGGGACCGATGGCTACACCTTC
v_call: TRBV5-6; clone_size: many; j_call: TRBJ2-5; d_call: NA; cdr3_aa: CASSFGVVETQYF; cdr3_nt: TGTGCCAGCAGCTTTGGGGTGGTGGAGACCCAGTACTTC
v_call: TRBV18; clone_size: medium-sized; j_call: TRBJ1-1; d_call: NA; cdr3_aa: CASSQGINTEAFF; cdr3_nt: TGTGCCAGCTCACAGGGGATCAACACTGAAGCTTTCTTT
v_call: TRBV12-3/TRBV12-4; clone_size: many; j_call: TRBJ1-4; d_call: NA; cdr3_aa: CASINEKLFF; cdr3_nt: TGTGCCAGCATTAATGAAAAACTGTTTTTT
v_call: TRBV20-1; clone_size: many; j_call: TRBJ2-3; d_call: TRBD2; cdr3_aa: CSAGAGVTDTQYF; cdr3_nt: TGCAGTGCTGGAGCGGGGGTGACAGATACGCAGTATTTT
v_call: TRBV6-1; clone_size: many; j_call: TRBJ1-2; d_call: TRBD1; cdr3_aa: CASSDGTGAYGYTF; cdr3_nt: TGTGCCAGCAGTGATGGGACAGGGGCCTATGGCTACACCTTC
v_call: TRBV5-8; clone_size: many; j_call: TRBJ1-2; d_call: NA; cdr3_aa: CASSLGQGEGGYTF; cdr3_nt: TGTGCCAGCAGCTTAGGTCAGGGAGAAGGTGGCTACACCTTC
v_call: TRBV7-9; clone_size: many; j_call: TRBJ1-6; d_call: NA; cdr3_aa: CASREGNSPLHF; cdr3_nt: TGTGCCAGCAGGGAGGGCAATTCACCCCTCCACTTT
v_call: TRBV2; clone_size: many; j_call: TRBJ1-5; d_call: NA; cdr3_aa: CASSPEDSQPQHF; cdr3_nt: TGTGCCAGCAGCCCAGAGGATTCCCAGCCCCAGCATTTT
v_call: TRBV28; clone_size: many; j_call: TRBJ2-3; d_call: TRBD1; cdr3_aa: CASSSGQGSTDTQYF; cdr3_nt: TGTGCCAGCAGTTCAGGACAGGGTAGCACAGATACGCAGTATTTT
v_call: TRBV7-9; clone_size: many; j_call: TRBJ2-5; d_call: NA; cdr3_aa: CASSRLPGQEETQYF; cdr3_nt: TGTGCCAGCAGCCGCCTCCCGGGACAAGAAGAGACCCAGTACTTC
v_call: TRBV11-3; clone_size: many; j_call: TRBJ2-1; d_call: TRBD2; cdr3_aa: CASSRSGADYNEQFF; cdr3_nt: TGTGCCAGCAGCCGCAGCGGGGCCGACTACAATGAGCAGTTCTTC